This T cell receptor beta chain was found in a study of cytotoxic CD8 clonotypes in ibrutinib-treated CLL. Overall study context: Among patients, approximately 25 responded partially and 2 completely; about 14 then stayed remitted and roughly 12 progressed after median around 70 months. Response samples were taken after a median about 12 months of treatment, range 6 to 36.

For TCR beta libraries, roughly 1.9 micrograms of genomic DNA were obtained from cryopreserved PBMCs. General study points: Patients had baseline clonality above age-matched healthy donors, and this clonality moved with circulating CD8+ T-cell counts.

With respect to this clone: Antigen unknown.

This table comes from immunoSEQ multiplex PCR, and its TCRdb copy is limited to in-frame clones, with some not included. The sample lists about 43,000 clones, under 75% occurring once. This clonotype was obtained from a human donor with chronic lymphocytic leukemia. Sequences were derived from PBMCs, sampled after 12 months of ibrutinib treatment.

The CDR3 coding sequence is TGCGCCAGCAGGGGCTCGACAGGGATGGAGACCCAGTACTTC. Its protein is CASRGSTGMETQYF. The V and J genes are TRBV5-1 and TRBJ2-5, with 7 positions matching TRBD1. Germline-derived CDR1 and CDR2 are SGHRS and YFSETQ. The CDR3 extends over 14 amino acids. J was trimmed by 5 bases and V by 5 bases; bases with no gene match: 9.